One sample yielded the 8 T cell receptor beta chains listed below, sequenced in a study of blood T cell repertoires in COVID-19. The assay was immunoSEQ multiplex PCR, and TCRdb's table has in-frame clones only and misses some. The table has about 180,000 clones, around 90% seen once. The source material was peripheral blood. Receptors were obtained from a man aged 60-69 years with COVID-19, enrolled during active disease.

The CDR3 spells CASSLGRLNTEAFF. CDR3 nucleotide sequence: TGTGCCAGCAGCTTAGGCAGGCTGAACACTGAAGCTTTCTTT. The chain recombines TRBV7-2 with TRBJ1-1; D gene uncertain. V lost 1 base and J 0 bases, leaving 6 bases between the germline ends. This CDR3 has 14 residues. Per germline, CDR1 SGHTA and CDR2 FQGNSA.

The V call is TRBV5-1, the J call TRBJ2-5; perhaps TRBD2 as D (7 bases). Between the trimmed V and J ends, which lost 4 bases and 5 bases, there was a span of 21 bases. Germline loops: CDR1 SGHRS, CDR2 YFSETQ. This CDR3 spans 16 amino acids. The CDR3 DNA reads TGCGCCAGCAGCCCAGATGGGGGGGCCTGGCAGGAGACCCAGTACTTC. It yields the protein CASSPDGGAWQETQYF.

This chain links TRBV25-1 with TRBJ2-2; no clear D gene. This CDR3 is 14 amino acids long. Germline CDR1 reads MGHDK; CDR2 reads SYGVNS. CDR3: CVLPPGSKTGELFF. Here the CDR3 DNA reads TGTGTCCTGCCCCCAGGCAGTAAAACCGGGGAGCTGTTTTTT. Full variable domain (remainder filled in from reference TRBV25-1 and TRBJ2-2): EADIYQTPRYLVIGTGKKITLECSQTMGHDKMYWYQQDPGMELHLIHYSYGVNSTEKGDLSSESTVSRIRTEHFPLTLESARPSHTSQYLCVLPPGSKTGELFFGEGSRLTVL.

V usage is TRBV6-5 and J usage is TRBJ1-2; perhaps TRBD1 as D (6 bases). The germline gives CDR1 MNHEY, CDR2 SVGAGI. Trimming took off 6 bases at V and 3 bases at J, with 14 bases between the two ends. The CDR3 has 14 residues. This chain's CDR3 is CASSLRQEHYGYTF. CDR3 sequence (DNA): TGTGCCAGCAGCCTAAGACAGGAGCACTATGGCTACACCTTC.

The chain couples TRBV3-1 (or the pseudogene TRBV3-2) to TRBJ2-1; perhaps TRBD2 as D (5 bases). The V gene's germline CDR1 is LGHDT and CDR2 YNNKEL (reference sequence). V was pared by 6 bases and J by 1 base, with 13 bases between. The CDR3 consists of 15 residues. The CDR3 spells CASSHTGGSYNEQFF. In nucleotides, the CDR3 is TGTGCCAGCAGTCACACGGGCGGGTCCTACAATGAGCAGTTCTTC.

The chain combines TRBV14 with TRBJ2-7, with 14 positions matching TRBD2. V was pared by 4 bases and J by 0 bases, with 2 bases of the junction left unmatched. Germline V CDR1 and CDR2: SGHDN, FVKESK. The CDR3 has 16 amino acids. CDR3 sequence (DNA): TGTGCCAGCAGCCGGGGGACTAGCGGGGGCTCCTACGAGCAGTACTTC. This sequence encodes CASSRGTSGGSYEQYF.

V and J are TRBV7-9 and TRBJ1-1, with D possibly TRBD1 on 6 matching bases. The CDR3 totals 14 residues. Trimming left V 1 base short and J 5 bases short, with 11 bases between. CDR1 and CDR2 (germline): SEHNR, FQNEAQ (reference sequence). CDR3 protein: CASSLDRERTEAFF. CDR3 bases: TGTGCCAGCAGCTTAGACAGGGAGAGAACTGAAGCTTTCTTT.

The chain combines TRBV28 with TRBJ1-2; 8 nucleotides line up with TRBD1. Germline V gene data show CDR1 as MDHEN and CDR2 as SYDVKM. V lost 5 bases and J lost 2; bases outside the gene matches: 10. The CDR3 extends over 16 amino acids. The CDR3 nucleotides are TGTGCCAGCAGTCATCTTGGGGCAGGGGGCAACTATGGCTACACCTTC. Its protein is CASSHLGAGGNYGYTF.